This T cell receptor (beta chain) was sequenced for a study of Ad26.COV2.S vaccination and SARS-CoV-2 variants. About the study: The authors gave Ad26.COV2.S intramuscularly, either once or twice 56 days apart.

Treatment here: some 20 received Ad26.COV2.S at low or high dose, single or two shots; about 5 received placebo; per-sample allocation not given. Day 63 following the first vaccine or placebo injection was when the samples were taken. The donor was a Boston adult aged 18-55 years. An Ad26 vector was used to express Wuhan-strain SARS-CoV-2 spike as the vaccine. TCRdb's table, derived via immunoSEQ multiplex PCR, lists solely in-frame clones and lacks some. The repertoire consists of 300,000 to 500,000 clones, with more than 85% occurring once and the leading ten covering roughly 3.2%. The source is a person aged 18 to 65 who received the Ad26.COV2.S COVID-19 vaccine or a placebo. Sequencing was performed on peripheral blood, taken in a trial of Ad26.COV2.S vaccine versus placebo.

CDR3 region: CASSEGTSTDTQYF. The DNA for the CDR3 is TGCGCCAGCAGCGAAGGGACTAGCACAGATACGCAGTATTTT. The J gene is TRBJ2-3, the V gene TRBV5-1, with a tentative D call TRBD2 (6 bases). Between the trimmed V and J ends, which lost 4 bases and 0 bases, there was a span of 9 bases. The CDR3 loop spans 14 amino acids. Germline assignment: CDR1 SGHRS and CDR2 YFSETQ.